A single sample is the source of the 18 T cell receptor beta chains below, sequenced in a study of shared clonotypes between healthy human individuals (dated by TCRdb to about 2020). Library preparation used the immunoSEQ multiplex PCR assay. TCRdb limited this immuneACCESS table to in-frame rearrangements with V and J called. A share of clones is missing; checked studies link under half to unresolved V genes, and the rest is unexplained. This sample is represented by about 700,000 clones; roughly 70% of them were singletons. Of the sample, 1.7% is held by the ten largest clones. Sequenced sample: memory CD4+ T cells sorted from blood. The cell subset or site label corresponds to: CD45RA-negative fraction. The receptors were gathered from a woman between 25 and 40 years old in good health.

The chain employs TRBV7-9 and TRBJ1-1; D not resolved. The CDR3 totals 11 residues. The germline V and J ends were trimmed by 5 bases and 7 bases, with 8 bases remaining between them. The germline CDR1 and CDR2 sequences are SEHNR and FQNEAQ (reference sequence). Written as DNA, the CDR3 is TGTGCCAGCAGCCCCCGGGGTGAAGCTTTCTTT. Protein product: CASSPRGEAFF.

This chain connects TRBV19 to TRBJ2-7; TRBD1 might be the D (5 bases). The CDR3 is made up of 13 amino acids. Germline lookup yields CDR1 LNHDA and CDR2 SQIVND (reference sequence). V lost 5 bases, J lost 6 bases, and 14 bases lay in between. The CDR3, as DNA: TGTGCCAGTAGTCAACAGGCAGAACTCGAGCAGTACTTC. It yields the protein CASSQQAELEQYF.

A remark on this clone: At the DNA level, this CDR3 is encoded by other sequences in the same sample as well. The chain employs TRBV29-1 and TRBJ2-1, with 11 bases lining up with TRBD2. Germline CDR1 SQVTM, CDR2 ANQGSEA. The CDR3 consists of 14 residues. V lost 1 base to trimming and J lost 7 bases; unmatched junction nucleotides: 3. The chain's CDR3 is CSVEGLAGGNEQFF. Here the CDR3 DNA reads TGCAGCGTTGAAGGGCTAGCGGGGGGAAATGAGCAGTTCTTC.

This clone was observed a handful of times. The CDR3 sequence: CASSREAGGPLEQFF. The CDR3 DNA reads as TGCGCCAGCAGCCGAGAAGCGGGAGGGCCTCTTGAGCAGTTCTTC. The rearrangement uses TRBV4-1 and TRBJ2-1, with 10 bases that match TRBD2. V gave up 4 bases and J gave up 9 bases; unmatched junction bases: 9. This CDR3 is built from 15 residues. Germline CDR1 and CDR2: MGHRA and YSYEKL.

V and J are TRBV4-2 and TRBJ2-1, with 11 bases identical to TRBD2. The CDR3 has 17 amino acids. CDR1 LGHNA and CDR2 YNFKEQ come from the germline V gene. Trimming removed 0 bases from V and 4 bases from J; junction bases left unmatched: 5. CDR3 in amino acids: CASSQDRGTSGYNEQFF. The CDR3, as DNA: TGTGCCAGCAGCCAAGATCGGGGGACTAGCGGATACAATGAGCAGTTCTTC.

V usage is TRBV21-1 and J usage is TRBJ2-7; TRBD2, the table's D call, was not compared with the DNA. TRBV21-1 is marked as a pseudogene. The CDR3 is 17 residues long. CDR3 region: CASSKGTSGSSGYEQYF. CDR3 in DNA: TGTGCCAGCAGCAAAGGGACTAGCGGGAGTTCTGGCTACGAGCAGTACTTC.

CDR3 protein: CASSIREGMNTEAFF. CDR3 coding DNA: TGTGCCAGCAGCATAAGGGAGGGGATGAACACTGAAGCTTTCTTT. The chain links TRBV11-2 to TRBJ1-1; weak D call: TRBD1 (5 bases). The germline gives CDR1 SGHAT, CDR2 FQNNGV. V lost 5 bases to trimming and J lost 0 bases, with 13 bases between them. CDR3 length equals 15 residues.

This clone occurred once. The chain has TRBV2 and TRBJ1-2; no clear D. The length of the CDR3 is 9 residues. Germline V gives CDR1 SNHLY, CDR2 FYNNEI. The ends were cut back, 8 bases at V and 11 bases at J, with 9 bases in the middle. This CDR3 reads CASGVEYTF. CDR3 in DNA: TGTGCCAGCGGGGTAGAATACACCTTC.

The chain joins TRBV7-9 to TRBJ2-2; 10 nucleotides line up with TRBD2. In germline, CDR1 is SEHNR, CDR2 FQNEAQ (reference sequence). The CDR3 totals 16 residues. Unmatched junction bases numbered 8, after V lost 4 bases and J lost 6 bases. CDR3 protein: CASSSPSGSLSGELFF. DNA for the CDR3: TGTGCCAGCAGCTCTCCTAGCGGGAGTCTGTCCGGGGAGCTGTTTTTT.

V and J are TRBV10-1 and TRBJ1-2; no clear D gene. The CDR3 is 14 amino acids. V was pared by 3 bases and J by 5 bases, with 13 bases between. The germline V gene has CDR1 WNHNN and CDR2 SYGVQD (reference sequence). CDR3 protein: CASSDGRGEYGYTF. DNA for the CDR3: TGCGCCAGCAGTGATGGACGCGGGGAATATGGCTACACCTTC.

This clone was observed a handful of times. The chain has TRBV7-6 and TRBJ2-5, with TRBD1 matching 9 bases. Germline CDR1 reads SGHVS; CDR2 reads FNYEAQ. The trim removed 5 bases at V and 13 bases at J, leaving 17 bases unmatched. The CDR3 runs 15 residues. The CDR3 DNA sequence: TGTGCCAGCAGCCCCCCGGTCCGGGGACAGGGTAAAACGTACTTC. Translating it yields CASSPPVRGQGKTYF.

This clone has just one count. The chain joins TRBV2 to TRBJ1-1; D is unresolved. The CDR3 consists of 12 residues. The germline V gene has CDR1 SNHLY and CDR2 FYNNEI. Trimming shortened V by 6 bases and J by 0 bases, and 5 bases separated the two germline ends. CDR3 nucleotide sequence: TGTGCCAGCAGGGTAATGAACACTGAAGCTTTCTTT. This encodes CASRVMNTEAFF. The full variable domain, with the rest looked up from reference TRBV2 and TRBJ1-1, is EPEVTQTPSHQVTQMGQEVILRCVPISNHLYFYWYRQILGQKVEFLVSFYNNEISEKSEIFDDQFSVERPDGSNFTLKIRSTKLEDSAMYFCASRVMNTEAFFGQGTRLTVV.

This sequence joins TRBV5-1 and TRBJ2-5, with D maybe TRBD2 (5 bases). V was clipped by 0 bases and J by 2 bases, with 8 bases between them. The CDR3 length is 14 residues. Germline V gene data show CDR1 as SGHRS and CDR2 as YFSETQ. The CDR3 sequence is CASSLARDQETQYF. CDR3 bases: TGCGCCAGCAGCTTGGCCCGGGATCAAGAGACCCAGTACTTC. Looking up the rest from reference TRBV5-1 and TRBJ2-5 gives the full variable domain: KAGVTQTPRYLIKTRGQQVTLSCSPISGHRSVSWYQQTPGQGLQFLFEYFSETQRNKGNFPGRFSGRQFSNSRSEMNVSTLELGDSALYLCASSLARDQETQYFGPGTRLLVL.

This sequence joins TRBV19 and TRBJ1-5; D is uncertain. This CDR3 is 16 amino acids long. Germline V gives CDR1 LNHDA, CDR2 SQIVND (reference sequence). Between the trimmed V and J ends, which lost 2 bases and 2 bases, there was a span of 13 bases. The CDR3 DNA sequence: TGTGCCAGTAGTATAATCGCGGGATCTGGCAATCAGCCCCAGCATTTT. This gives the protein CASSIIAGSGNQPQHF.

In its sample, this clone was seen once. The chain has TRBV7-2 and TRBJ1-5, with a possible D match to TRBD1 (6 bases). The germline V gene encodes CDR1 SGHTA and CDR2 FQGNSA. CDR3 size: 17 residues. Trimming stripped 5 bases from V and 2 bases from J, with 19 bases between. The CDR3 sequence is CASSPHGGPMGNQPQHF. Written as DNA, the CDR3 is TGTGCCAGCAGCCCGCACGGGGGGCCGATGGGCAATCAGCCCCAGCATTTT. The variable domain in full, completed from reference TRBV7-2 and TRBJ1-5, reads GAGVSQSPSNKVTEKGKDVELRCDPISGHTALYWYRQSLGQGLEFLIYFQGNSAPDKSGLPSDRFSAERTGGSVSTLTIQRTQQEDSAVYLCASSPHGGPMGNQPQHFGDGTRLSIL.

This clone was observed once. The chain is built from TRBV4-1 and TRBJ2-2; D unclear. Between the trimmed V and J ends, which lost 5 bases and 0 bases, there was a span of 13 bases. This CDR3 is built from 16 residues. In germline, CDR1 is MGHRA, CDR2 YSYEKL. The CDR3 region is CASSTQAPPNTGELFF. The CDR3 bases are TGCGCCAGCAGCACCCAGGCGCCACCGAACACCGGGGAGCTGTTTTTT.

This chain connects TRBV6-1 to TRBJ1-5; tentative D call: TRBD1 (5 bases). Germline CDR1 and CDR2: MNHNS and SASEGT. The length of the CDR3 is 15 residues. With 2 bases removed from V and 9 bases from J, the gap between germline ends came to 17 bases. This CDR3 reads CASSEQGLSVRPQHF. The CDR3 bases are TGTGCCAGCAGTGAACAGGGACTGTCAGTTCGGCCCCAGCATTTT.

The genes are TRBV7-8 and TRBJ2-3; no clear D. Trimming took 4 bases from V and 4 from J, leaving 9 bases between them. Germline lookup yields CDR1 SGHVS and CDR2 FQNEAQ. The length of the CDR3 is 13 residues. This chain's CDR3 is CASSSPPADTQYF. CDR3 coding DNA: TGTGCCAGCAGCTCCCCCCCGGCAGATACGCAGTATTTT.